The entry below describes one TCR beta chain. V was shortened by 0 bases and J by 1 base, with 6 bases between the two germline ends. The CDR3 length is 14 residues. The germline V gene has CDR1 MGHRA and CDR2 YSYEKL. The sample originates from a study of blood T cell repertoires in COVID-19. At the level of the study: Sources were T cells, B-cell-depleted T cells, or PBMCs; the material itself was cDNA or gDNA.

In the original workflow: For nucleated cells, counts were estimated from reference gene primer amplification. The protocol was immunoSEQ multiplex PCR, while the TCRdb copy is restricted to in-frame clones and leaves out a portion. V and J calls plus clone size are reproduced from that table; the DNA served to infer D and trimming. The top ten hold about a quarter of the sample, which has 65,000 to 90,000 clones, 79% seen once. The sample comprised peripheral blood. The chain combines TRBV4-1 with TRBJ1-1; D ambiguous. This TCR was recovered from a man aged 55 to 69 with active or convalescent COVID-19. In DNA, the CDR3 is TGCGCCAGCAGCCAAGATCCCAGGAACACTGAAGCTTTCTTT. This translates into CASSQDPRNTEAFF.